This T cell receptor beta chain was sequenced for a study of glioma-infiltrating T cells after dendritic cell vaccination. In the study overall: The vaccine used monocyte-derived dendritic cells pulsed overnight with autologous tumor lysate. Patients received three intradermal dendritic cell vaccine injections at biweekly intervals.

The sample's time point: after dendritic cell vaccination, including at tumor progression/relapse. No glioblastoma patient carried an isocitrate dehydrogenase mutation. Between the trimmed V and J ends, which lost 2 bases and 9 bases, there was a span of 5 bases. This CDR3 is 12 amino acids long. The germline CDR1 and CDR2 sequences are SGHTA and FQGNSA. The PCR used 60 V beta and 13 J beta primers. TCRdb keeps only in-frame clones here, not all; method: immunoSEQ multiplex PCR. The sample records 100,000 to 120,000 clones, around 87% being singletons. The receptor comes from a human donor with glioblastoma. The chain couples TRBV7-2 to TRBJ1-6; D gene uncertain. Material: blood, obtained after dendritic cell vaccination. CDR3 sequence: CASSLSSSPLHF. For the CDR3, the DNA is TGTGCCAGCAGCTTATCCAGTTCACCCCTCCACTTT.